This TCR beta chain emerged from a study of T cells in Graves' hyperthyroidism and ophthalmopathy. TCR beta CDR3 regions were amplified from RNA. In the first-round RT-PCR of the TCR CDR3, the HTBI primer set was used. TCRdb re-called the multiplex PCR reads through MiXCR, storing one row per CDR3 protein. The repertoire consists of about 420,000 distinct CDR3 sequences, with around 14% occurring once and the leading ten covering around 7%. This clonotype was seen just once. Trimming removed 5 bases from V and 1 base from J; junction bases left unmatched: 7. There are 15 residues in the CDR3. Germline CDR1 and CDR2: SGHTA and FQGTGA.

What was sequenced was blood. V usage is TRBV7-3 and J usage is TRBJ1-2; 7 bases align to TRBD1. This TCR derives from a woman aged 18-29 years with Graves' hyperthyroidism. The CDR3 region has the DNA TGTGCCAGCAGCCCTCAGACAGGGATTAACTATGGCTACACCTTC. It encodes CASSPQTGINYGYTF.